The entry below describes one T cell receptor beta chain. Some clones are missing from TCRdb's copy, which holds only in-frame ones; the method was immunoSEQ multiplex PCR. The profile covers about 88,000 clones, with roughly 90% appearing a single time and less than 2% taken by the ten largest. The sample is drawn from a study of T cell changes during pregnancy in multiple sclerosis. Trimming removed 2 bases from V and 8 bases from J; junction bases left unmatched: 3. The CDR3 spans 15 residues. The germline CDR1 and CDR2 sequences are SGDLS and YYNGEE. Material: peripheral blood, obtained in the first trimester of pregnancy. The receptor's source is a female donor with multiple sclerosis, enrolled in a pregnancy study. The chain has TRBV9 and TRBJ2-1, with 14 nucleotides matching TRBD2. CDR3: CASSVGTSGSDEQFF. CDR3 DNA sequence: TGTGCCAGCAGCGTCGGGACTAGCGGGAGCGATGAGCAGTTCTTC.